These 29 T cell receptor beta chains share one sample of origin, sequenced in a study of identical twins. A single record per CDR3 protein comes from TCRdb applying MiXCR to the 5' RACE reads. Seen here are more than 400,000 distinct CDR3 sequences, approximately 16% observed once, and the top ten hold around 0.48%. The same sample was also studied in work on yellow fever vaccine responses in identical twins.

Sequenced material: CD4+ T cells sorted from blood. These receptor sequences come from a woman aged 18 to 35 in good health.

This clonotype appeared many times. The rearrangement links TRBV24-1 to TRBJ1-2, with 8 positions matching TRBD1. Trimming took 4 bases from V and 2 from J; bases not matched to a gene: 2. CDR3 length: 14 amino acids. Germline CDR1 and CDR2: KGHDR and SFDVKD. CDR3 loop: CATSDWTGNYGYTF. DNA for the CDR3: TGTGCCACCAGTGACTGGACAGGGAACTATGGCTACACCTTC.

A few counts support this clonotype. The chain uses TRBV14 and TRBJ2-2; D not resolved. The CDR3 has 14 amino acids. V lost 5 bases, J lost 4 bases, and 11 bases lay in between. Germline V gene sequence: CDR1 SGHDN, CDR2 FVKESK. The CDR3 sequence is CASSGQTFTGELFF. The CDR3 region has the DNA TGTGCCAGCAGCGGGCAGACCTTCACCGGGGAGCTGTTTTTT.

The table lists this clonotype with a few counts. The rearrangement joins TRBV28 to TRBJ1-5; perhaps TRBD1 as D (6 bases). CDR3 length: 15 amino acids. CDR1 is MDHEN and CDR2 is SYDVKM in the germline V gene. Trimming pared 3 bases from V and 1 base from J, leaving 10 bases between. CDR3 in DNA: TGTGCCAGCAGTTTCCCAGGGGTAAGCAATCAGCCCCAGCATTTT. Amino acids: CASSFPGVSNQPQHF.

CDR3 sequence (DNA): TGCAGTGCTAGAGTTGCGTACGTGGAATCACCCCTCCACTTT. Amino acids: CSARVAYVESPLHF. This rearrangement joins TRBV20-1 to TRBJ1-6; no definite D call. This CDR3 has 14 amino acids. Trimming pared 1 base from V and 10 bases from J, leaving 14 bases between. Per the germline V gene, CDR1 is DFQATT and CDR2 is SNEGSKA (reference sequence).

This clonotype was detected only a few times. The chain carries TRBV12-3 or TRBV12-4 and TRBJ2-1, with TRBD2 matching over 11 bases. V was pared by 4 bases and J by 4 bases, with 12 bases of the junction left unmatched. The CDR3 extends over 18 amino acids. CDR3 residues: CASSSTSGGLAVYNEQFF. CDR3 bases: TGTGCCAGCAGTTCCACCTCGGGGGGACTAGCGGTTTACAATGAGCAGTTCTTC.

This clonotype has only a few counts. The rearrangement joins TRBV12-5 to TRBJ2-1, with 10 bases lining up with TRBD2. The CDR3 has 15 amino acids. CDR1 and CDR2 from the germline V gene are LGHNT and FRNRAP. The V gene end was trimmed by 2 bases and the J gene end by 9 bases; junction bases not matched to a gene: 7. The CDR3 protein is CASGLSSGSRVEQFF. The CDR3, as DNA: TGTGCTAGTGGTTTGTCTAGCGGGAGTAGAGTTGAGCAGTTCTTC.

This clonotype turned up a few times. The chain couples TRBV4-1 to TRBJ2-1, with TRBD1 matching 7 bases. CDR3 length: 15 amino acids. V gave up 5 bases and J gave up 5 bases; unmatched junction bases: 9. Germline-derived CDR1 and CDR2 are MGHRA and YSYEKL. The chain's CDR3 is CASSKAGTADNEQFF. The CDR3 DNA is TGCGCCAGCAGCAAAGCCGGGACAGCGGACAATGAGCAGTTCTTC.

Only a few counts were recorded for this clonotype. This chain connects TRBV28 to TRBJ2-1; 7 bases fit TRBD2. Germline CDR1 and CDR2: MDHEN and SYDVKM. The CDR3 runs 15 residues. J was trimmed by 0 bases and V by 3 bases; bases with no gene match: 2. As DNA, the CDR3 is TGTGCCAGCAGTTTGTGGGGGGGCTCCTACAATGAGCAGTTCTTC. This translates into CASSLWGGSYNEQFF.

The chain has TRBV28 and TRBJ1-1, with D unresolved. CDR1 MDHEN and CDR2 SYDVKM come from the germline V gene. With 6 bases removed from V and 2 bases from J, the gap between germline ends came to 10 bases. The CDR3 spans 13 residues. The CDR3 nucleotides are TGTGCCAGCAGCTACGACGGAAACACTGAAGCTTTCTTT. Protein: CASSYDGNTEAFF.

The chain couples TRBV28 to TRBJ1-5; 8 positions match TRBD1. The germline V gene encodes CDR1 MDHEN and CDR2 SYDVKM. CDR3 size: 14 residues. The trim removed 8 bases at V and 3 bases at J, leaving 6 bases unmatched. Here the CDR3 DNA reads TGTGCCAGCCAGACAGGGGCCCTCAATCAGCCCCAGCATTTT. Encoded protein: CASQTGALNQPQHF.

This clonotype has just a few counts. The gene calls are TRBV10-3 and TRBJ1-2; D is undetermined. Deletions cut 3 bases from V and 0 bases from J, with 14 bases between. The CDR3 length is 16 residues. Germline loops: CDR1 ENHRY, CDR2 SYGVKD. The CDR3, as DNA: TGTGCCATCAGTGATAAGGGAGCGGTGTCTAACTATGGCTACACCTTC. This codes for CAISDKGAVSNYGYTF.

This clonotype was seen a few times. This sequence joins TRBV10-3 and TRBJ1-2; unclear D gene. The germline V gene has CDR1 ENHRY and CDR2 SYGVKD. The CDR3 has 13 amino acids. The V end was cut by 1 base, the J end by 4 bases, with 7 bases between. The CDR3 bases are TGTGCCATCAGTGAGTTAGCAGTCTATGGCTACACCTTC. Amino acids: CAISELAVYGYTF.

The V call is TRBV9, the J call TRBJ1-1; D is undetermined. CDR3 length: 14 amino acids. In germline, CDR1 is SGDLS, CDR2 YYNGEE. Trimming cost V 3 bases and J 1 base, with 10 bases left between them. CDR3 in amino acids: CASSARLGNTEAFF. The CDR3 DNA is TGTGCCAGCAGCGCCCGCCTGGGGAACACTGAAGCTTTCTTT.

The rearrangement uses TRBV24-1 and TRBJ2-5; 14 bases are shared with TRBD2. Germline CDR1 is KGHDR and CDR2 is SFDVKD. This CDR3 is 16 amino acids long. Trimming removed 4 bases from V and 3 bases from J; junction bases left unmatched: 3. The CDR3 coding sequence is TGTGCCACCAGTGACCGGACTAGCGGGGGGAAAGAGACCCAGTACTTC. Amino acids: CATSDRTSGGKETQYF.

V and J are TRBV29-1 and TRBJ1-2, with TRBD1 matching 7 bases. Per germline, CDR1 SQVTM and CDR2 ANQGSEA. This CDR3 has 12 amino acids. With 7 bases clipped from V and 3 bases from J, the junction kept 5 bases outside the gene matches. The CDR3 nucleotides are TGCAGCGGGCGAACAGGGGACTATGGCTACACCTTC. Its protein product is CSGRTGDYGYTF.

This chain uses TRBV11-2 with TRBJ2-7, with D possibly matching TRBD2 (6 bases). CDR3 length: 18 residues. Germline CDR1 is SGHAT and CDR2 is FQNNGV. V lost 8 bases to trimming and J lost 3 bases, with 29 bases between them. The chain's CDR3 is CASQYWRGGSSYYYEQYF. CDR3 coding DNA: TGTGCCAGCCAATATTGGAGAGGAGGGTCTAGCTATTACTACGAGCAGTACTTC.

This clonotype was detected ten times or more. The V call is TRBV4-1, the J call TRBJ2-3; 7 bases fit TRBD2. J gave up 2 bases and V 9 bases, and 8 bases lay outside the gene matches. The length of the CDR3 is 14 residues. Germline assignment: CDR1 MGHRA and CDR2 YSYEKL. The CDR3 DNA is TGCGCCAGTGAAGGCGGGGGACCCACAGATACGCAGTATTTT. Translated: CASEGGGPTDTQYF.

The table lists this clonotype with a few counts. The J gene is TRBJ2-3, the V gene TRBV5-6; D possibly matches TRBD1 or TRBD2 (5 bases each). This CDR3 is built from 16 residues. V lost 1 base, J lost 2 bases, and 14 bases lay in between. Germline V gene sequence: CDR1 SGHDT, CDR2 YYEEEE. This CDR3 reads CASSLIGTDLTDTQYF. The CDR3 bases are TGTGCCAGCAGCTTGATCGGGACCGATCTCACAGATACGCAGTATTTT.

This chain joins TRBV27 and TRBJ2-2; 7 bases agree with TRBD2. V was pared by 7 bases and J by 5 bases, with 7 bases of the junction left unmatched. Germline V lookup: CDR1 MNHEY, CDR2 SMNVEV (reference sequence). The CDR3 has 14 amino acids. DNA of the CDR3: TGTGCCAGCACGCGCGGGGGTTGGACCGGGGAGCTGTTTTTT. The encoded protein is CASTRGGWTGELFF.

This clonotype was seen more than once but under ten times. This rearrangement joins TRBV10-3 to TRBJ1-4, with unresolved D. From germline, CDR1 is ENHRY and CDR2 SYGVKD. The V end lost 0 bases, the J end lost 4 bases, and 6 bases lay between the germline ends. The CDR3 contains 14 residues. The DNA of the CDR3 is TGTGCCATCAGTGAGTCCAGGAATAATGAAAAACTGTTTTTT. Encoded protein: CAISESRNNEKLFF.

The chain links TRBV18 to TRBJ2-3, with 11 bases fitting TRBD2. Looked up from germline, CDR1 is KGHSH and CDR2 is LQKENI. The CDR3 has 19 amino acids. Unmatched junction bases numbered 17, after V lost 8 bases and J lost 1 base. The CDR3 region has the DNA TGTGCCAGCAGCCCCCTAGCGGGGGGACCCCCTTCGGGCACAGATACGCAGTATTTT. It codes for CASSPLAGGPPSGTDTQYF.

This clonotype was found once. V is TRBV7-3 and J is TRBJ2-5, with a possible D match to TRBD1 (5 bases). Trimming cost V 5 bases and J 0 bases, with 10 bases left between them. The CDR3 totals 14 residues. CDR1 and CDR2 from the germline V gene are SGHTA and FQGTGA. CDR3 loop: CASSPQAHQETQYF. CDR3 nucleotides: TGTGCCAGCAGCCCACAGGCACACCAAGAGACCCAGTACTTC.

The chain combines TRBV7-8 with TRBJ1-2; D is possibly TRBD1 (5 bases). V was trimmed by 1 base and J by 10 bases, leaving 19 bases between them. This CDR3 comprises 15 residues. The germline gives CDR1 SGHVS, CDR2 FQNEAQ. The CDR3 reads CASSLDRGSGTYYTF. In DNA, the CDR3 is TGTGCCAGCAGCTTAGATAGGGGTTCCGGAACCTACTACACCTTC. Full variable domain (rest looked up from reference TRBV7-8 and TRBJ1-2): GAGVSQSPRYKVAKRGQDVALRCDPISGHVSLFWYQQALGQGPEFLTYFQNEAQLDKSGLPSDRFFAERPEGSVSTLKIQRTQQEDSAVYLCASSLDRGSGTYYTFGSGTRLTVV.

The V gene is TRBV9, the J gene TRBJ2-1; D not certain. The CDR3 covers 11 residues. The germline V gene encodes CDR1 SGDLS and CDR2 YYNGEE. The DNA of the CDR3 is TGTGCTAGTGCGGTCTACAATGAGCAGTTCTTC. Residues: CASAVYNEQFF.

V and J are TRBV3-1 and TRBJ1-4, with D tentatively TRBD1 (5 bases). The CDR3 has 15 residues. CDR1 and CDR2 (germline): LGHDT, YNNKEL (reference sequence). The V end was cut by 1 base, the J end by 6 bases, with 12 bases between. CDR3 coding DNA: TGTGCCAGCAGCCAAGCCGACAGTCATTATGAAAAACTGTTTTTT. Translated, it gives CASSQADSHYEKLFF.

The sample holds a few counts of this clonotype. The J gene is TRBJ2-3, the V gene TRBV12-3 or TRBV12-4, with 9 bases identical to TRBD2. The CDR3 covers 15 residues. The ends lost 6 bases at V and 3 bases at J; junction bases unmatched: 7. The CDR3 DNA follows: TGTGCCAGCAGGATAGCGGGAGCGGGGACAGATACGCAGTATTTT. Amino acid sequence: CASRIAGAGTDTQYF.

This clonotype turned up a few times. The V and J genes are TRBV9 and TRBJ1-2; 7 nucleotides line up with TRBD1. V gave up 4 bases and J gave up 6 bases; unmatched junction bases: 9. CDR3 length: 14 amino acids. CDR1 and CDR2 (germline): SGDLS, YYNGEE. The CDR3 sequence: CASSTGTVYHGYTF. CDR3 DNA sequence: TGTGCCAGCAGCACAGGGACAGTTTATCATGGCTACACCTTC.

This chain joins TRBV4-1 and TRBJ2-5, with 7 bases lining up with TRBD2. Germline assignment: CDR1 MGHRA and CDR2 YSYEKL. The CDR3 sequence is 15 residues long. Trimming removed 2 bases from V and 3 bases from J; junction bases left unmatched: 6. CDR3 amino acids: CASSQSGGLKETQYF. Written as DNA, the CDR3 is TGCGCCAGCAGCCAATCCGGGGGGTTAAAAGAGACCCAGTACTTC.

The sample holds a few counts of this clonotype. The chain carries TRBV28 and TRBJ1-5, with 7 bases that match TRBD1. CDR1 and CDR2 from the germline V gene are MDHEN and SYDVKM. The CDR3 is made up of 15 amino acids. V was clipped by 7 bases and J by 5 bases; unmatched bases: 11. The DNA for the CDR3 is TGTGCCAGCACCTCCTGGCCAGGGGGACATCAGCCCCAGCATTTT. This gives the protein CASTSWPGGHQPQHF.